These 32 T cell receptor beta chains came from one sample sequenced in a study of T cells after yellow fever vaccination. TCRdb used MiXCR to reprocess the 5' RACE reads, holding one entry per CDR3 protein. In the table there are roughly 250,000 distinct CDR3 sequences, under 15% of which are singletons. Here the sequenced sample was CD4+ T cells sorted from PBMCs, taken 45 days after the yellow fever booster vaccination. Receptor source: a man aged 25 to 45 who received the YFV17D yellow fever vaccine.

The chain couples TRBV20-1 to TRBJ2-1, with D hard to call. The CDR3 spans 14 residues. V lost 3 bases and J lost 1, with 10 bases in between. Germline V gene data show CDR1 as DFQATT and CDR2 as SNEGSKA (reference sequence). CDR3 in amino acids: CSASGYRSYNEQFF. As DNA, the CDR3 is TGCAGTGCTAGTGGGTACCGATCCTACAATGAGCAGTTCTTC.

Turning to this clonotype: At one end, the junction sequence differs from germline, possibly due to a read error. The chain is built from TRBV30 and TRBJ2-7, with 9 bases aligning to TRBD1. The germline V gene has CDR1 GTSNPN and CDR2 SVGIG (reference sequence). The CDR3 sequence is 15 residues long. CDR3 residues: CAWSPGQGSSYEKYF. As DNA, the CDR3 is TGTGCCTGGAGTCCCGGACAGGGGAGCTCCTACGAGAAGTACTTC.

This clonotype was observed a handful of times. The chain employs TRBV28 and TRBJ2-7, with TRBD2 matching 9 bases. The CDR3 runs 15 residues. Unmatched junction bases numbered 5, after V lost 5 bases and J lost 0 bases. Germline assignment: CDR1 MDHEN and CDR2 SYDVKM. CDR3: CASSRTSVHSYEQYF. CDR3 nucleotides: TGTGCCAGCAGTAGGACTAGCGTACACTCCTACGAGCAGTACTTC.

This clonotype was observed a handful of times. V and J are TRBV20-1 and TRBJ2-5; the D gene is possibly TRBD2 (6 bases). CDR3 length equals 15 residues. The germline V gene has CDR1 DFQATT and CDR2 SNEGSKA (reference sequence). The V end was cut by 6 bases, the J end by 2 bases, with 19 bases between. The CDR3 here is CSAQLASEIQETQYF. As DNA, the CDR3 is TGCAGTGCCCAGCTCGCTAGCGAGATTCAAGAGACCCAGTACTTC.

This rearrangement joins TRBV27 to TRBJ2-1; 12 bases are a match to TRBD2. Germline V gene lookup returns CDR1 MNHEY and CDR2 SMNVEV (reference sequence). The V gene end was trimmed by 5 bases and the J gene end by 7 bases; junction bases not matched to a gene: 6. This CDR3 has 15 amino acids. Here the CDR3 reads CASSPQGLAGNEQFF. The CDR3 region has the DNA TGTGCCAGCAGTCCACAAGGACTAGCGGGGAATGAGCAGTTCTTC.

There are a few counts of this clonotype. This chain uses TRBV4-3 with TRBJ2-1; the match to TRBD2 covers 11 bases. The trim removed 4 bases at V and 6 bases at J, leaving 5 bases unmatched. The CDR3 spans 15 residues. Germline CDR1 LGHNA, CDR2 YSLEER. The CDR3, as DNA: TGCGCCAGCAGCCGGCGACTAGCGGGACCCAATGAGCAGTTCTTC. The encoded protein is CASSRRLAGPNEQFF.

This clonotype was counted between two and nine times. V gene TRBV5-1 combines with J gene TRBJ2-1; 8 bases map to TRBD2. Germline trimming cut 4 bases from V and 7 bases from J; bases unmatched to any gene: 13. Per germline, CDR1 SGHRS and CDR2 YFSETQ. The CDR3 length is 16 residues. CDR3 in DNA: TGCGCCAGCAGCCCCAGAGTAGCGGGAAGGAATAATGAGCAGTTCTTC. Amino acids: CASSPRVAGRNNEQFF.

This clonotype was counted many times. This chain joins TRBV6-5 and TRBJ1-6; 8 positions match TRBD1. Germline loops: CDR1 MNHEY, CDR2 SVGAGI. The junction had 4 bases not matched to a gene; V was cut back by 5 bases and J by 7 bases. This CDR3 region has 14 residues. The CDR3 DNA is TGTGCCAGCAGTATTGGACAGGGAAATTCACCCCTCCACTTT. It is translated as CASSIGQGNSPLHF.

The V call is TRBV18, the J call TRBJ2-1; 13 bases line up with TRBD2. Germline trimming cut 2 bases from V and 8 bases from J; bases unmatched to any gene: 3. Per germline, CDR1 KGHSH and CDR2 LQKENI. The CDR3 contains 15 residues. The CDR3 DNA reads as TGTGCCAGCTCACCAACTAGCGGGAGGGCACATGAGCAGTTCTTC. Translated: CASSPTSGRAHEQFF.

The chain links TRBV6-1 to TRBJ2-3; D is unclear. The CDR3 contains 14 residues. CDR1 is MNHNS and CDR2 is SASEGT in the germline V gene. The V and J ends lost 6 bases and 5 bases respectively, with 15 bases between them. The CDR3 is CASRGIGPQDTQYF. CDR3 sequence (DNA): TGTGCCAGCAGGGGCATAGGCCCACAAGATACGCAGTATTTT.

This clonotype was recorded a few times. This chain connects TRBV5-5 to TRBJ2-4; 11 nucleotides align to TRBD2. The trim removed 4 bases at V and 3 bases at J, leaving 6 bases unmatched. Germline assignment: CDR1 SGHKS and CDR2 YYEKEE (reference sequence). The CDR3 loop spans 16 amino acids. The CDR3 is CASSDSGRVGKNIQYF. The CDR3, as DNA: TGTGCCAGCAGCGATAGCGGGAGGGTGGGCAAAAACATTCAGTACTTC.

V usage is TRBV3-1 and J usage is TRBJ2-7; 8 bases match TRBD1. The CDR3 loop spans 17 amino acids. The V and J ends lost 0 bases and 3 bases, in that order; junction bases with no gene match: 10. From germline, CDR1 is LGHDT and CDR2 YNNKEL (reference sequence). This CDR3 is CASSQDRTGRYGYEQYF. The CDR3 DNA reads TGTGCCAGCAGCCAAGATCGGACAGGGAGATACGGCTACGAGCAGTACTTC.

Regarding this clonotype: One junction end does not reproduce the germline sequence, and a read error may be involved. The V gene is TRBV5-6, the J gene TRBJ2-6; D gene ambiguous. Per the germline V gene, CDR1 is SGHDT and CDR2 is YYEEEE. The CDR3 is 11 residues long. This chain's CDR3 is CAGSRANVLTF. The DNA for the CDR3 is TGTGCCGGCAGCAGGGCCAACGTCCTGACTTTC.

The sample holds a few counts of this clonotype. The chain combines TRBV20-1 with TRBJ1-5, with no clear D. This CDR3 region has 11 residues. The V gene's germline CDR1 is DFQATT and CDR2 SNEGSKA (reference sequence). Trimming left V 7 bases short and J 6 bases short, with 10 bases between. In DNA, the CDR3 is TGCAGTGTAGGACGGCGTCAGCCCCAGCATTTT. Protein sequence: CSVGRRQPQHF.

This sequence joins TRBV5-1 and TRBJ1-1; 7 bases fit TRBD1. This CDR3 has 15 amino acids. Looked up from germline, CDR1 is SGHRS and CDR2 is YFSETQ. The trim removed 2 bases at V and 1 base at J, leaving 5 bases unmatched. CDR3 sequence (DNA): TGCGCCAGCAGCTTCCAGGGGGTTACGAACACTGAAGCTTTCTTT. Amino acid sequence: CASSFQGVTNTEAFF.

This clonotype was seen a few times. This chain connects TRBV28 to TRBJ2-5, with D unresolved. V was pared by 1 base and J by 1 base, with 19 bases between. CDR1 and CDR2 from the germline V gene are MDHEN and SYDVKM. This CDR3 spans 18 amino acids. CDR3 in DNA: TGTGCCAGCAGTTTATCCCTCGGGTTAGGCACCCTCCAAGAGACCCAGTACTTC. This gives the protein CASSLSLGLGTLQETQYF.

The chain carries TRBV20-1 and TRBJ2-1, with 9 bases aligning to TRBD2. Germline CDR1 and CDR2: DFQATT and SNEGSKA (reference sequence). There are 18 residues in the CDR3. The V segment lost 1 base and the J segment 2 bases; nucleotides outside the gene matches: 12. CDR3 sequence reads: CSARVTPSGTSPYNEQFF. In DNA form, the CDR3 reads TGCAGTGCTAGAGTAACTCCCTCCGGGACTAGCCCCTACAATGAGCAGTTCTTC.

The V and J genes are TRBV11-2 and TRBJ2-7; D not certain. CDR3 length: 14 residues. Germline CDR1 and CDR2: SGHAT and FQNNGV. Trimming took 1 base from V and 6 from J, leaving 13 bases between them. DNA of the CDR3: TGTGCCAGCAGCTTAGGCCCGGATCTGGGCGAGCAGTACTTC. As protein: CASSLGPDLGEQYF.

This clonotype was seen a handful of times. The V gene is TRBV12-5, the J gene TRBJ2-5; 7 bases line up with TRBD1. This CDR3 region has 15 residues. Germline V gene sequence: CDR1 LGHNT, CDR2 FRNRAP. V shed 6 bases, J shed 7 bases, and the junction held 14 bases outside the gene matches. The DNA of the CDR3 is TGTGCTAGTGGCCACACCACGACAGGGCACGGGACCCAGTACTTC. Translated: CASGHTTTGHGTQYF.

This clonotype has only a few counts. The chain carries TRBV5-1 and TRBJ2-3, with D maybe TRBD2 (6 bases). CDR1 and CDR2 (germline): SGHRS, YFSETQ. Between the trimmed V and J ends, which lost 2 bases and 0 bases, there was a span of 22 bases. The CDR3 is 19 amino acids. The CDR3 DNA reads TGCGCCAGCAGCTTCCCACTAGGAGGGCGGAGTGAAAGCACAGATACGCAGTATTTT. Amino acid sequence: CASSFPLGGRSESTDTQYF.

J is TRBJ2-1 and V is TRBV7-2; TRBD2 might be the D (5 bases). CDR1 is SGHTA, CDR2 FQGNSA, per germline. Trimming removed 3 bases at V and 2 bases at J, with 11 bases between. This CDR3 contains 15 residues. The CDR3 sequence: CASSFSGIPYNEQFF. The DNA of the CDR3 is TGTGCCAGCAGCTTTTCCGGGATCCCCTACAATGAGCAGTTCTTC.

The chain carries TRBV6-2 or TRBV6-3 and TRBJ1-5; no definite D call. Germline V gene data show CDR1 as MNHEY and CDR2 as SVGEGT. The CDR3 length is 18 residues. The V end lost 6 bases, the J end lost 1 base, and 22 bases lay between the germline ends. CDR3 nucleotide sequence: TGTGCCAGCAGCTTCCGCGGGAGTTCCCAGGCGAGCAATCAGCCCCAGCATTTT. It translates to CASSFRGSSQASNQPQHF.

This clonotype came up a few times. The chain recombines TRBV7-9 with TRBJ1-1; no clear D gene. The germline V gene encodes CDR1 SEHNR and CDR2 FQNEAQ (reference sequence). V shed 5 bases and J shed 0 bases, with 16 bases lying between them. The CDR3 covers 16 residues. CDR3 region: CASSPRTVLMNTEAFF. The CDR3 coding sequence is TGTGCCAGCAGCCCGCGGACGGTCTTAATGAACACTGAAGCTTTCTTT.

V and J are TRBV19 and TRBJ2-3, with TRBD1 identical over 9 bases. V shed 4 bases and J 3 bases; nucleotides not matched to a gene: 5. Germline-derived CDR1 and CDR2 are LNHDA and SQIVND (reference sequence). The CDR3 has 15 residues. The CDR3 bases are TGTGCCAGTAGTAACGGACAGGGGAGTACAGATACGCAGTATTTT. Protein sequence: CASSNGQGSTDTQYF.

The J gene is TRBJ2-4, the V gene TRBV25-1, with a possible D match to TRBD1 (5 bases). CDR3 length: 12 amino acids. V lost 2 bases and J lost 8, with 7 bases in between. Germline V gene data show CDR1 as MGHDK and CDR2 as SYGVNS. The CDR3 is CASSEEGDIQYF. The CDR3 DNA follows: TGTGCCAGCAGTGAAGAAGGGGACATTCAGTACTTC.

This clonotype turned up a few times. The genes are TRBV7-8 and TRBJ2-7, with a weak D call TRBD2 (5 bases). V was shortened by 1 base and J by 9 bases, with 10 bases between the two germline ends. Looked up from germline, CDR1 is SGHVS and CDR2 is FQNEAQ. CDR3 length equals 12 residues. CDR3: CASSLEAAGQYF. DNA of the CDR3: TGTGCCAGCAGCTTAGAGGCGGCGGGGCAGTACTTC.

This clonotype occurred many times. V is TRBV12-3 or TRBV12-4 and J is TRBJ2-7, with no clear D. This CDR3 has 12 residues. V shed 2 bases and J shed 6 bases, with 8 bases lying between them. CDR3 region: CASSLWRSEQYF. The CDR3 region has the DNA TGTGCCAGCAGTTTATGGCGGAGCGAGCAGTACTTC.

This rearrangement joins TRBV20-1 to TRBJ2-3, with 8 positions matching TRBD2. Trimming cost V 5 bases and J 6 bases; bases outside gene matches: 4. CDR3 size: 12 residues. Germline CDR1 is DFQATT and CDR2 is SNEGSKA (reference sequence). CDR3 nucleotide sequence: TGCAGTGCTGAAGCGGGAGCTGATACGCAGTATTTT. Encoded protein: CSAEAGADTQYF.

The chain combines TRBV5-1 with TRBJ2-1; D uncertain. Germline V lookup: CDR1 SGHRS, CDR2 YFSETQ. V lost 1 base and J 7 bases, leaving 12 bases between the germline ends. This CDR3 has 14 residues. The CDR3: CASSLRRILNEQFF. In DNA, the CDR3 is TGCGCCAGCAGCTTGAGACGGATTCTTAATGAGCAGTTCTTC.

This clonotype was counted ten times or more. V is TRBV20-1 and J is TRBJ1-2, with unresolved D. The length of the CDR3 is 13 residues. With 0 bases removed from V and 0 bases from J, the gap between germline ends came to 5 bases. Germline V gene sequence: CDR1 DFQATT, CDR2 SNEGSKA (reference sequence). CDR3 nucleotide sequence: TGCAGTGCTAGAGACATGACTAACTATGGCTACACCTTC. Amino acids: CSARDMTNYGYTF.

The table lists this clonotype with many counts. This chain joins TRBV6-5 and TRBJ2-4, with TRBD2 matching over 10 bases. Per the germline V gene, CDR1 is MNHEY and CDR2 is SVGAGI. The CDR3 spans 14 residues. The trim removed 7 bases at V and 6 bases at J, leaving 6 bases unmatched. CDR3 DNA sequence: TGTGCCAGCAACCCTAGCGGGAGTGGAAACATTCAGTACTTC. This codes for CASNPSGSGNIQYF.

This clonotype has a handful of counts. This chain links TRBV20-1 with TRBJ2-7; 11 nucleotides align to TRBD2. The V gene's germline CDR1 is DFQATT and CDR2 SNEGSKA (reference sequence). J lost 7 bases, V lost 5 bases, and 10 bases had no gene match. The CDR3 loop spans 14 amino acids. This chain's CDR3 is CSAQGLAGSHEQYF. DNA of the CDR3: TGCAGTGCTCAAGGACTAGCGGGCTCACATGAGCAGTACTTC.